The present TCR beta chain was sequenced within a study of control samples from healthy donors and cancer patients. This CDR3 is 15 amino acids long. V lost 1 base, J lost 8 bases, and 9 bases stayed unmatched. CDR1 SGHRS and CDR2 YFSETQ come from the germline V gene. Profiled with immunoSEQ multiplex PCR; TCRdb holds only in-frame clones, not every one. Of over 75,000 clones listed, 91% are singletons. Sample: blood. This receptor was obtained from a man aged 30 to 39 in good health. The rearrangement uses TRBV5-1 and TRBJ2-3; 8 bases align to TRBD2. The CDR3 sequence is CASSLLAGISGTQYF. CDR3 bases: TGCGCCAGCAGCTTGTTAGCGGGGATTAGTGGTACGCAGTATTTT.